Listed below are T cell receptor beta chains from one sample, sequenced in a study of T cell responses to AZD1222 COVID-19 vaccine. Clones were read by immunoSEQ multiplex PCR, and TCRdb kept only the in-frame ones, dropping some. The sample holds 95,000 to 110,000 clones, about 90% seen once. The sequenced sample was peripheral blood, obtained on day 0 of AZD1222 vaccination. All receptors come from an adult in good health. CDR3s include the opening cysteine and the closing phenylalanine or tryptophan. D genes are given only for firm matches. A clone size is listed for some rows: how often the clone was seen (once, few, many), or a class if it is expanded.

J | D | length | V | size | DNA | CDR3
TRBJ2-2 | NA | 15 | TRBV19 | NA | TGTGCCAGTACTGAGACTTTCAGCCTCACCGGGGAGCTGTTTTTT | CASTETFSLTGELFF
TRBJ1-5 | TRBD1 | 15 | TRBV5-1 | NA | TGCGCCAGCAGCTTGGGGACAGGTATCAATCAGCCCCAGCATTTT | CASSLGTGINQPQHF
TRBJ1-1 | NA | 13 | TRBV5-6 | NA | TGTGCCAGCAGCTGGGAAGAGAACACTGAAGCTTTCTTT | CASSWEENTEAFF
TRBJ1-1 | NA | 13 | TRBV9 | once | TGTGCCAGCAGCGTCATCATGAACACTGAAGCTTTCTTT | CASSVIMNTEAFF
TRBJ2-1 | TRBD2 | 15 | TRBV7-8 | NA | TGTGCCAGCAGCTCCCCCTGGACTAGCAGACCAGAGCAGTTCTTC | CASSSPWTSRPEQFF
TRBJ2-7 | NA | 19 | TRBV1 | NA | TGCACCAGCAGCCAAGATTTGGTTGGGATGAAAGTAGGGACCTACGAGCAGTACTTC | CTSSQDLVGMKVGTYEQYF
TRBJ1-3 | NA | 13 | TRBV7-2 | NA | TGTGCCAGCAGCTCTAGGGCCGGAAACACCATATATTTT | CASSSRAGNTIYF
TRBJ1-6 | TRBD1 | 16 | TRBV27 | NA | TGTGCCAGCAGTTTGATTCGGGACAGCTATAATTCACCCCTCCACTTT | CASSLIRDSYNSPLHF
TRBJ2-2 | NA | 14 | TRBV4-3 | once | TGCGCCAGCAGCCTATACATAGACACCGGGGAGCTGTTTTTT | CASSLYIDTGELFF
TRBJ2-1 | NA | 17 | TRBV10-3 | NA | TGTGCCATCAGTGTGGGACTTTTTTCCACCTCCTACAATGAGCAGTTCTTC | CAISVGLFSTSYNEQFF
TRBJ1-5 | NA | 14 | TRBV2 | NA | TGTGCCAGCAGCAGGGAACAAAACAATCAGCCCCAGCATTTT | CASSREQNNQPQHF
TRBJ1-5 | NA | 15 | TRBV7-9 | NA | TGTGCCAGCAGATCGACGGCTTATAGCAATCAGCCCCAGCATTTT | CASRSTAYSNQPQHF
TRBJ1-4 | NA | 17 | TRBV4-3 | NA | TGCGCCAGCAGCCGCGCCCCGACGGACACAACTAATGAAAAACTGTTTTTT | CASSRAPTDTTNEKLFF
TRBJ1-5 | NA | 15 | TRBV6-5 | NA | TGTGCCAGCAAGTTGGCGGGATATAGCAATCAGCCCCAGCATTTT | CASKLAGYSNQPQHF
TRBJ1-2 | NA | 15 | TRBV19 | NA | TGTGCCAGTAGTATAAGTTCCTCGATTAACTATGGCTACACCTTC | CASSISSSINYGYTF
TRBJ2-5 | TRBD1 | 15 | TRBV7-7 | NA | TGTGCCAGCAGCCTAGGGACAGGGGGAGAAGAGACCCAGTACTTC | CASSLGTGGEETQYF
TRBJ1-2 | NA | 12 | TRBV9 | NA | TGTGCCAGCAGCGTAGATCAGGGAGGATACACCTTC | CASSVDQGGYTF
TRBJ1-1 | TRBD1 | 16 | TRBV19 | NA | TGTGCCAGTAGTATGGGGGACAGGCCTTCGAACACTGAAGCTTTCTTT | CASSMGDRPSNTEAFF
TRBJ2-7 | NA | 14 | TRBV4-3 | NA | TGCGCCAGCAGCCAATCGGTTCGTCGCTACGAGCAGTACTTC | CASSQSVRRYEQYF
TRBJ2-7 | TRBD1 | 15 | TRBV27 | once | TGTGCCAGCAGTCAAAGGACAGGGACTTCCCACGAGCAGTACTTC | CASSQRTGTSHEQYF
TRBJ2-1 | NA | 12 | TRBV28 | NA | TGTGCCAGCAGTTTAAAGGTTAATGAGCAGTTCTTC | CASSLKVNEQFF
TRBJ1-3 | NA | 14 | TRBV6-5 | NA | TGTGCCAGCAGTTACTCGGAAGGTGGAAACACCATATATTTT | CASSYSEGGNTIYF
TRBJ1-5 | NA | 13 | TRBV25-1 | NA | TGTGCCAGCAGTGAAAGGGCGGATCAGCCCCAGCATTTT | CASSERADQPQHF
TRBJ1-1 | NA | 12 | TRBV2 | NA | TGTGCCAGCAGTTGGGGGAACACTGAAGCTTTCTTT | CASSWGNTEAFF
TRBJ1-1 | NA | 14 | TRBV5-4 | NA | TGTGCCAGCAGCTCCCCCGGACGACGGACTGAAGCTTTCTTT | CASSSPGRRTEAFF
TRBJ1-5 | NA | 14 | TRBV20-1 | NA | TGCAGTGCTAGTTCCGGGGGCGGTAATCAGCCCCAGCATTTT | CSASSGGGNQPQHF
TRBJ1-1 | TRBD1 | 17 | TRBV5-6 | once | TGTGCCAGCAGCTTTTCCGGGACAGGGATTCGGAACACTGAAGCTTTCTTT | CASSFSGTGIRNTEAFF
TRBJ1-1 | TRBD1 | 17 | TRBV3-1/TRBV3-2 | once | TGTGCCAGCAGCCAACAAACAGGGGGTCGAGGAAGGACTGAAGCTTTCTTT | CASSQQTGGRGRTEAFF
TRBJ2-7 | TRBD1 | 16 | TRBV24-1 | NA | TGTGCCACCAGTGATTTGTTCTGGACAGGGCGCTACGAGCAGTACTTC | CATSDLFWTGRYEQYF
TRBJ2-7 | TRBD2 | 19 | TRBV4-2 | NA | TGTGCCAGCAGCCTCACTTTAGCGGGGGGTACAGGTATTGGCTACGAGCAGTACTTC | CASSLTLAGGTGIGYEQYF
TRBJ1-5 | NA | 13 | TRBV6-1 | NA | TGTGCCAGCAGTGAAGGGACGAATCAGCCCCAGCATTTT | CASSEGTNQPQHF
TRBJ2-3 | NA | 13 | TRBV11-3 | NA | TGTGCCAGCAGCTTAGCCCCCGGGACTCCGCAGTATTTT | CASSLAPGTPQYF
TRBJ1-2 | NA | 13 | TRBV27 | NA | TGTGCCAGCAGTATAAACTCTGTGGACACCCCCCGATTC | CASSINSVDTPRF
TRBJ1-4 | TRBD1 | 13 | TRBV4-3 | NA | TGCGCCAGCAGCCAAAACAGGGGGGAAAAACTGTTTTTT | CASSQNRGEKLFF